Below are 14 T cell receptor beta chains sequenced from a single sample in a study of blood T cell repertoires in COVID-19. The method was immunoSEQ multiplex PCR; TCRdb's version includes in-frame clones alone and lacks a portion of them. In the table there are tens of thousands of clones, approximately 83% of which are singletons. The sequenced sample consisted of peripheral blood. The origin of the receptors is a human donor in a cohort sampled during active COVID-19. The donor label of this sample is uncertain.

The chain couples TRBV14 to TRBJ1-2; TRBD1 matches at 12 bases. Unmatched junction bases numbered 7, after V lost 3 bases and J lost 8 bases. The CDR3 sequence is 15 residues long. Germline-derived CDR1 and CDR2 are SGHDN and FVKESK. CDR3 in DNA: TGTGCCAGCAGCCAGGGGACAGGGGGCGCGGAAGGCTACACCTTC. Protein sequence: CASSQGTGGAEGYTF.

The chain uses TRBV28 and TRBJ1-5, with 7 bases fitting TRBD1. V lost 3 bases and J lost 5; bases outside the gene matches: 7. This CDR3 spans 15 amino acids. Germline V gene sequence: CDR1 MDHEN, CDR2 SYDVKM. The CDR3 coding sequence is TGTGCCAGCAGTTTTGGGACAGAATCTTATCAGCCCCAGCATTTT. Translation gives CASSFGTESYQPQHF. Supplemented by reference TRBV28 and TRBJ1-5, the full variable domain reads DVKVTQSSRYLVKRTGEKVFLECVQDMDHENMFWYRQDPGLGLRLIYFSYDVKMKEKGDIPEGYSVSREKKERFSLILESASTNQTSMYLCASSFGTESYQPQHFGDGTRLSIL.

This chain connects TRBV4-1 to TRBJ1-4; 8 bases match TRBD1. The CDR3 runs to 16 residues. V was clipped by 2 bases and J by 3 bases; unmatched bases: 5. Per germline, CDR1 MGHRA and CDR2 YSYEKL. In nucleotides, the CDR3 is TGCGCCAGCAGCCAACTCGACAGGGGATCTAATGAAAAACTGTTTTTT. This encodes CASSQLDRGSNEKLFF.

V and J are TRBV12-3 or TRBV12-4 and TRBJ1-2, with 8 bases lining up with TRBD1. This CDR3 has 13 residues. The junction had 3 bases not matched to a gene; V was cut back by 5 bases and J by 4 bases. The CDR3 DNA reads TGTGCCAGCAGTCGAGGACAGGGCTATGGCTACACCTTC. It specifies CASSRGQGYGYTF.

The chain employs TRBV2 and TRBJ2-3; D is perhaps TRBD2 (6 bases). There are 14 residues in the CDR3. Looked up from germline, CDR1 is SNHLY and CDR2 is FYNNEI. V was shortened by 5 bases and J by 6 bases, with 15 bases between the two germline ends. CDR3 coding DNA: TGTGCCAGCAGTCGGGGACTGGCGGGGGATACGCAGTATTTT. This codes for CASSRGLAGDTQYF.

The chain is built from TRBV20-1 and TRBJ2-5; maybe TRBD2 (5 bases). There are 11 residues in the CDR3. Germline V gene lookup returns CDR1 DFQATT and CDR2 SNEGSKA (reference sequence). With 6 bases removed from V and 2 bases from J, the gap between germline ends came to 7 bases. The CDR3 region has the DNA TGCAGTGCCCGCGGGCAAGAGACCCAGTACTTC. This translates into CSARGQETQYF.

The genes are TRBV2 and TRBJ2-5, with D maybe TRBD2 (6 bases). Germline V gene data show CDR1 as SNHLY and CDR2 as FYNNEI. The CDR3 has 16 residues. Trimming stripped 3 bases from V and 0 bases from J, with 14 bases between. In DNA form, the CDR3 reads TGTGCCAGCAGTGACGGGACTCGCGGCAACCAAGAGACCCAGTACTTC. It yields the protein CASSDGTRGNQETQYF.

The chain links TRBV5-4 to TRBJ2-1; possibly TRBD2 for D (7 bases). The germline V gene has CDR1 SGHNT and CDR2 YYREEE (reference sequence). Trimming shortened V by 6 bases and J by 3 bases, and 16 bases separated the two germline ends. The CDR3 covers 15 residues. The CDR3 sequence: CASTFRGAGYNEQFF. The CDR3, as DNA: TGTGCCAGCACATTTCGGGGGGCGGGCTACAATGAGCAGTTCTTC.

This chain uses TRBV20-1 with TRBJ2-3; TRBD2 matches at 10 bases. With 3 bases clipped from V and 7 bases from J, the junction kept 7 bases outside the gene matches. There are 14 residues in the CDR3. The germline V gene encodes CDR1 DFQATT and CDR2 SNEGSKA (reference sequence). CDR3 nucleotide sequence: TGCAGTGCTAGTAGCCTAGCGGGGGCTAATACGCAGTATTTT. As protein: CSASSLAGANTQYF.

V and J are TRBV30 and TRBJ1-5, with 9 bases that match TRBD1. Germline lookup yields CDR1 GTSNPN and CDR2 SVGIG (reference sequence). J gave up 5 bases and V 1 base, and 9 bases lay outside the gene matches. The CDR3 runs 16 residues. CDR3 protein: CAWSAKTGGQHQPQHF. The CDR3 region has the DNA TGTGCCTGGAGTGCTAAAACAGGGGGCCAACATCAGCCCCAGCATTTT.

The chain couples TRBV6-5 to TRBJ1-2; D is undetermined. Germline CDR1 MNHEY, CDR2 SVGAGI. This CDR3 has 13 amino acids. The V end was cut by 2 bases, the J end by 8 bases, with 12 bases between. This CDR3 is CASSYLGERGYTF. The DNA for the CDR3 is TGTGCCAGCAGTTACCTCGGGGAGAGGGGCTACACCTTC.

The chain is built from TRBV10-2 and TRBJ2-5; no reliable D call. CDR1 and CDR2 (germline): WSHSY, SAAADI. The ends were cut back, 2 bases at V and 7 bases at J, with 11 bases in the middle. The CDR3 loop spans 13 amino acids. CDR3 sequence (DNA): TGCGCCAGCAGTGAGGGCTCTCGCGGGACCCAGTACTTC. It specifies CASSEGSRGTQYF.

This sequence joins TRBV5-6 and TRBJ2-6; maybe TRBD2 (6 bases). The ends were cut back, 0 bases at V and 0 bases at J, with 10 bases in the middle. Per the germline V gene, CDR1 is SGHDT and CDR2 is YYEEEE. The CDR3 has 17 amino acids. CDR3 sequence: CASSLEAGSSGANVLTF. Written as DNA, the CDR3 is TGTGCCAGCAGCTTGGAAGCGGGTTCCTCTGGGGCCAACGTCCTGACTTTC.

V and J are TRBV9 and TRBJ2-2; D is uncertain. CDR3 length equals 16 residues. V shed 4 bases and J shed 0 bases, with 13 bases lying between them. The germline gives CDR1 SGDLS, CDR2 YYNGEE. This chain's CDR3 is CASSFPIGANTGELFF. CDR3 DNA sequence: TGTGCCAGCAGCTTCCCGATCGGAGCGAACACCGGGGAGCTGTTTTTT.